The rows below give T cell receptor beta chains drawn from one sample of a study of Ad26.COV2.S vaccination and SARS-CoV-2 variants. The protocol was immunoSEQ multiplex PCR, while the TCRdb copy is restricted to in-frame clones and leaves out a portion. The data contain a few hundred thousand clones, about 90% of them singletons. Sequenced here: peripheral blood, sampled in a trial of Ad26.COV2.S vaccine versus placebo. The receptors originated from a person between 18 and 60 years old who received the Ad26.COV2.S COVID-19 vaccine or a placebo. Both conserved end residues are trimmed from each CDR3.

v_call: TRBV4-3
cdr3_aa: ASSQDVDRPYGYT

v_call: TRBV5-6
cdr3_aa: ASSHTGTGVNEQF

v_call: TRBV18
cdr3_aa: ASSPRYNEQF

v_call: TRBV6-1
cdr3_aa: ASSETGTNYGYT

v_call: TRBV5-1
cdr3_aa: ASSSSTGGVGNTIY

v_call: TRBV19
cdr3_aa: ASSIGRASGQETQY

v_call: TRBV2
cdr3_aa: ASSGGGMGTYNEQF

v_call: TRBV20-1
cdr3_aa: SASRLRTSTDTQY

v_call: TRBV7-9
cdr3_aa: ASSLEGGGYGYT

v_call: TRBV19
cdr3_aa: ASTPGSGSGTEAF

v_call: TRBV28
cdr3_aa: ASTDGGTNYGYT

v_call: TRBV29-1
cdr3_aa: SVLPPLSGNEQF

v_call: TRBV4-3
cdr3_aa: ASSPRLAASSYNEQF

v_call: TRBV9
cdr3_aa: ASSVPGYYGYT

v_call: TRBV7-9
cdr3_aa: ASSRTSGRNNEQF

v_call: TRBV12-3/TRBV12-4
cdr3_aa: ASISLGYEAF

v_call: TRBV4-2
cdr3_aa: ASSQEGGVERGPVNEQF

v_call: TRBV4-1
cdr3_aa: ASSRLAGGETQY

v_call: TRBV7-2
cdr3_aa: ASSLFLAGGSTDTQY

v_call: TRBV6-5
cdr3_aa: ASRLGSSGNTIY

v_call: TRBV28
cdr3_aa: ASGPRGYYGYT

v_call: TRBV11-3
cdr3_aa: ASSLTGGSTGELF

v_call: TRBV2
cdr3_aa: ASSESSVDRGYYGYT

v_call: TRBV5-1
cdr3_aa: ASSLQGDNYGYT

v_call: TRBV5-1
cdr3_aa: ASSTSNTEAF

v_call: TRBV18
cdr3_aa: AARVDQETQY

v_call: TRBV11-2
cdr3_aa: ASSPVPYEQY

v_call: TRBV12-3/TRBV12-4
cdr3_aa: ASSLAGLEQY

v_call: TRBV28
cdr3_aa: ASTGAVYNEQF

v_call: TRBV19
cdr3_aa: ASSIDSGRVLGGYT

v_call: TRBV19
cdr3_aa: ASSGQDRYEQY

v_call: TRBV28
cdr3_aa: ASSWSGFSYNEQF

v_call: TRBV5-1
cdr3_aa: ASSLEGGRAYEQY

v_call: TRBV28
cdr3_aa: ASSHHRGQPKYQETQY

v_call: TRBV29-1
cdr3_aa: SAQGAPEVGYNEQF

v_call: TRBV7-2
cdr3_aa: ASSGGLRETQY

v_call: TRBV10-3
cdr3_aa: AISDGVNDEKLF

v_call: TRBV12-3/TRBV12-4
cdr3_aa: ASSLDAAGTQY

v_call: TRBV11-2
cdr3_aa: ASSFYTGQPQH

v_call: TRBV11-2
cdr3_aa: ASSLAVPLGSYEQY

v_call: TRBV12-3/TRBV12-4
cdr3_aa: ASSSSYPRAQY

v_call: TRBV4-1
cdr3_aa: ASSQFQIWQGSTDTQY

v_call: TRBV9
cdr3_aa: ASSDPRRGDNEQF